The 32 T cell receptor beta chains in this list originate from one sample, sequenced in a study of regulatory T cells. The PCR used 52 TRBV and 13 TRBJ primers. Assay: immunoSEQ multiplex PCR; the TCRdb copy retains only in-frame clones and omits some. The sample yields 15,000 or so clones, roughly 90% seen once. Source material: CD8+ T cells sorted from blood. All receptors derive from a person between 18 and 30 years old with CD3G deficiency.

This clone appeared once. The V and J genes are TRBV5-5 and TRBJ1-1, with a weak D call TRBD1 (5 bases). V lost 2 bases and J lost 1, with 12 bases in between. The CDR3 totals 15 residues. The germline gives CDR1 SGHKS, CDR2 YYEKEE (reference sequence). The CDR3 spells CASSLTLGPNTEAFF. In DNA form, the CDR3 reads TGTGCCAGCAGCTTAACCTTGGGACCGAACACTGAAGCTTTCTTT.

This clone was observed a few times. The V and J genes are TRBV28 and TRBJ2-7, with 7 nucleotides matching TRBD2. Looked up from germline, CDR1 is MDHEN and CDR2 is SYDVKM. The CDR3 length is 13 residues. The trim removed 6 bases at V and 1 base at J, leaving 3 bases unmatched. The CDR3: CASSRGVSYEQYF. CDR3 DNA sequence: TGTGCCAGCAGCCGGGGGGTGTCCTACGAGCAGTACTTC.

The chain is built from TRBV29-1 and TRBJ1-5; D gene ambiguous. Trimming removed 7 bases from V and 5 bases from J, with 12 bases in between. The CDR3 has 12 amino acids. Germline assignment: CDR1 SQVTM and CDR2 ANQGSEA. The CDR3 bases are TGCAGCGACCCGTCTCTGCATCAGCCCCAGCATTTT. Amino acids: CSDPSLHQPQHF.

The chain employs TRBV6-5 and TRBJ1-2, with unresolved D. Germline loops: CDR1 MNHEY, CDR2 SVGAGI. V was pared by 7 bases and J by 3 bases, with 15 bases between. The CDR3 runs 14 residues. The CDR3: CASTSTRVDYGYTF. The CDR3, as DNA: TGTGCCAGCACATCCACTCGGGTTGACTATGGCTACACCTTC.

Only a few counts were recorded for this clone. This sequence is one base from a far larger clone and is likely a read error. The sample carries other DNA sequences with the same CDR3. This chain connects TRBV5-2 to TRBJ2-7; the table names TRBD2, a call not compared with the DNA. TRBV5-2 has pseudogene status. The CDR3 has 14 residues. The CDR3 region has the DNA TGTGCCAGCAGCCAAGGGGAGGGAACCTACGAGCAGTACTTC. It translates to CASSQGEGTYEQYF.

The V call is TRBV29-1, the J call TRBJ2-1; D is perhaps TRBD2 (6 bases). This CDR3 spans 16 amino acids. Germline CDR1 reads SQVTM; CDR2 reads ANQGSEA. Trimming took off 3 bases at V and 5 bases at J, with 20 bases between the two ends. The CDR3 here is CSVDSPAGRGNNEQFF. The CDR3, as DNA: TGCAGCGTTGATTCCCCAGCGGGCCGGGGCAACAATGAGCAGTTCTTC.

The J gene is TRBJ1-1, the V gene TRBV19; D perhaps matches TRBD1 (5 bases). Germline V gives CDR1 LNHDA, CDR2 SQIVND (reference sequence). The CDR3 runs to 14 residues. Trimming removed 3 bases at V and 1 base at J, with 9 bases between. This CDR3 reads CASSIGDRNTEAFF. Here the CDR3 DNA reads TGTGCCAGTAGTATTGGAGACAGGAACACTGAAGCTTTCTTT. The full variable domain, its missing parts supplied by reference TRBV19 and TRBJ1-1, is DGGITQSPKYLFRKEGQNVTLSCEQNLNHDAMYWYRQDPGQGLRLIYYSQIVNDFQKGDIAEGYSVSREKKESFPLTVTSAQKNPTAFYLCASSIGDRNTEAFFGQGTRLTVV.

This clone has only one observation. The V and J genes are TRBV28 and TRBJ2-7; 7 bases agree with TRBD2. The germline CDR1 and CDR2 sequences are MDHEN and SYDVKM. This CDR3 spans 15 amino acids. The junction had 9 bases not matched to a gene; V was cut back by 4 bases and J by 3 bases. In DNA form, the CDR3 reads TGTGCCAGCAGTTCCCGCCGGCGGGGGAACTACGAGCAGTACTTC. This sequence encodes CASSSRRRGNYEQYF.

Of note for this clone: Relative to the germline gene, one junction end is altered; a read error may explain this. This chain uses TRBV6-9 with TRBJ2-7; D unclear. The CDR3 has 9 amino acids. CDR1 is MNHGY, CDR2 SVAAGI, per germline. The CDR3 DNA is TGTGCCGGCAGCCACGAGCAGTACTTC. Its translation: CAGSHEQYF.

This clone was detected once. The J gene is TRBJ1-1, the V gene TRBV6-5; TRBD1 is a possible D gene (5 bases). Germline V CDR1 and CDR2: MNHEY, SVGAGI. The CDR3 totals 12 residues. V lost 6 bases to trimming and J lost 5 bases, with 10 bases between them. Written as DNA, the CDR3 is TGTGCCAGCAGGGTAGGGGTAACTGAAGCTTTCTTT. It is translated as CASRVGVTEAFF.

This chain joins TRBV5-4 and TRBJ2-7; D gene ambiguous. The germline CDR1 and CDR2 sequences are SGHNT and YYREEE (reference sequence). CDR3 size: 15 residues. V gave up 0 bases and J gave up 4 bases, with 14 bases separating them. The CDR3 region is CASSLERSQGYEQYF. CDR3 coding DNA: TGTGCCAGCAGCTTGGAAAGGTCGCAAGGATACGAGCAGTACTTC.

This chain joins TRBV1 and TRBJ2-5; no check of the table's D call, TRBD2, against the DNA was made. TRBV1 is termed a pseudogene. This CDR3 is built from 15 residues. This chain's CDR3 is CTSIRGGAPGETQYF. The CDR3 DNA follows: TGCACCAGCATCCGGGGGGGGGCTCCAGGAGAGACCCAGTACTTC.

The V and J genes are TRBV7-9 and TRBJ2-1, with D possibly matching TRBD2 (6 bases). The V gene lost 3 bases and the J gene lost 1 base, with 10 bases spanning the gap. The CDR3 is 15 residues long. Germline V lookup: CDR1 SEHNR, CDR2 FQNEAQ (reference sequence). DNA of the CDR3: TGTGCCAGCAGCTTCCGGGGGTCGTCCTACAATGAGCAGTTCTTC. This gives the protein CASSFRGSSYNEQFF.

This CDR3 is CASSPLESLIYGYTF. The CDR3, as DNA: TGTGCCAGTAGTCCCCTGGAGTCACTTATATATGGCTACACCTTC. J is TRBJ1-2 and V is TRBV19; D gene unclear. Trimming left V 5 bases short and J 5 bases short, with 18 bases between. The CDR3 contains 15 residues. The germline V gene encodes CDR1 LNHDA and CDR2 SQIVND (reference sequence).

The CDR3 here is CASSQVTGRTEAFF. The DNA for the CDR3 is TGCGCCAGCAGCCAAGTGACAGGGAGGACTGAAGCTTTCTTT. V and J are TRBV4-1 and TRBJ1-1; 7 bases map to TRBD1. The CDR3 runs to 14 residues. V was clipped by 1 base and J by 5 bases; unmatched bases: 4. Germline assignment: CDR1 MGHRA and CDR2 YSYEKL.

The rearrangement joins TRBV6-5 to TRBJ1-1; D remains ambiguous. Germline CDR1 MNHEY, CDR2 SVGAGI. The ends were cut back, 4 bases at V and 4 bases at J, with 7 bases in the middle. CDR3 length: 12 amino acids. The DNA of the CDR3 is TGTGCCAGCAGTTCTGGGAGCACTGAAGCTTTCTTT. This encodes CASSSGSTEAFF.

This rearrangement joins TRBV10-3 to TRBJ1-2; D is possibly TRBD1 (5 bases). The CDR3 length is 22 residues. Germline values: CDR1 ENHRY, CDR2 SYGVKD. The ends were cut back, 3 bases at V and 8 bases at J, with 40 bases in the middle. The chain's CDR3 is CAISDILRAPNFWGGVFLGYTF. The CDR3 DNA reads as TGTGCCATCAGTGATATACTTCGGGCCCCAAACTTCTGGGGCGGGGTGTTTTTAGGCTACACCTTC.

The chain couples TRBV29-1 to TRBJ1-2; 8 positions match TRBD1. Germline CDR1 SQVTM, CDR2 ANQGSEA. The CDR3 consists of 14 residues. V gave up 6 bases and J gave up 4 bases; unmatched junction bases: 10. CDR3 sequence (DNA): TGCAGCGTCGACGGTGGTGGACAGGGCTATGGCTACACCTTC. It yields the protein CSVDGGGQGYGYTF.

This clone was recorded only once. J is TRBJ2-3 and V is TRBV5-4; 9 positions match TRBD1. CDR1 is SGHNT, CDR2 YYREEE, per germline (reference sequence). Trimming cost V 3 bases and J 5 bases; bases outside gene matches: 7. The CDR3 runs to 15 residues. The chain's CDR3 is CASSSPGTGLDTQYF. CDR3 sequence (DNA): TGTGCCAGCAGCTCCCCCGGGACAGGGCTAGATACGCAGTATTTT.

This rearrangement joins TRBV19 to TRBJ2-5; a possible D gene is TRBD1 (6 bases). The end of the DNA is better explained by TRBJ2-7, so the J call may be wrong. Germline V gives CDR1 LNHDA, CDR2 SQIVND (reference sequence). The length of the CDR3 is 13 residues. CDR3 in DNA: TGTGCCAGTAGCCCCGGACAGTCCTACGAGCAGTACTTC. Translation: CASSPGQSYEQYF.

This clone was found a few times. The V gene is TRBV20-1, the J gene TRBJ2-7; the D gene could be TRBD1 or TRBD2 (6 bases each). Looked up from germline, CDR1 is DFQATT and CDR2 is SNEGSKA (reference sequence). Trimming left V 3 bases short and J 6 bases short, with 9 bases between. The CDR3 consists of 11 residues. DNA of the CDR3: TGCAGTGCTAGTTGGGGGGCCGAGCAGTACTTC. Translation: CSASWGAEQYF.

The chain combines TRBV12-5 with TRBJ2-1; 8 nucleotides align to TRBD1. CDR1 is LGHNT, CDR2 FRNRAP, per germline. With 1 base clipped from V and 8 bases from J, the junction kept 4 bases outside the gene matches. There are 14 residues in the CDR3. The CDR3 sequence: CASGLAGTGYEQFF. In nucleotides, the CDR3 is TGTGCTAGTGGTTTGGCAGGGACAGGATATGAGCAGTTCTTC.

The chain employs TRBV6-5 and TRBJ1-2; 7 bases fit TRBD1. V was clipped by 11 bases and J by 4 bases; unmatched bases: 13. Germline V gene data show CDR1 as MNHEY and CDR2 as SVGAGI. This CDR3 is 14 amino acids long. The chain's CDR3 is CAGRNRGAIYGYTF. In DNA, the CDR3 is TGTGCCGGACGAAACAGGGGCGCCATCTATGGCTACACCTTC.

The chain is built from TRBV5-4 and TRBJ2-1, with TRBD2 matching over 10 bases. Germline V gene lookup returns CDR1 SGHNT and CDR2 YYREEE (reference sequence). V was pared by 7 bases and J by 8 bases, with 12 bases of the junction left unmatched. The CDR3 has 15 residues. CDR3 amino acids: CASRGWGLAGDEQFF. CDR3 sequence (DNA): TGTGCCAGCCGCGGATGGGGCCTAGCGGGGGATGAGCAGTTCTTC. Together with reference TRBV5-4 and TRBJ2-1, the CDR3 gives the full variable domain: ETGVTQSPTHLIKTRGQQVTLRCSSQSGHNTVSWYQQALGQGPQFIFQYYREEENGRGNFPPRFSGLQFPNYSSELNVNALELDDSALYLCASRGWGLAGDEQFFGPGTRLTVL.

The V and J genes are TRBV19 and TRBJ1-2; D unclear. V lost 0 bases to trimming and J lost 6 bases, with 8 bases between them. Per germline, CDR1 LNHDA and CDR2 SQIVND (reference sequence). The CDR3 length is 13 residues. The CDR3 sequence is CASSIDGRNGYTF. CDR3 nucleotide sequence: TGTGCCAGTAGTATAGATGGCCGGAATGGCTACACCTTC.

V gene TRBV30 combines with J gene TRBJ2-5; the D gene is possibly TRBD1 (5 bases). The germline CDR1 and CDR2 sequences are GTSNPN and SVGIG (reference sequence). The length of the CDR3 is 15 residues. The ends were cut back, 1 base at V and 5 bases at J, with 17 bases in the middle. CDR3 sequence reads: CAWSAGHSLGETQYF. The CDR3 nucleotides read TGTGCCTGGAGTGCCGGACACTCACTCGGGGAGACCCAGTACTTC.

By share of the sample, this clone is medium-sized. The V gene is TRBV4-1, the J gene TRBJ1-2; D not resolved. Trimming removed 0 bases from V and 4 bases from J, with 18 bases in between. CDR1 and CDR2 from the germline V gene are MGHRA and YSYEKL. This CDR3 has 17 residues. For the CDR3, the DNA is TGCGCCAGCAGCCAAGATCGGGTCTTGTTCGGGATCTATGGCTACACCTTC. Translation: CASSQDRVLFGIYGYTF.

The chain combines TRBV19 with TRBJ2-7; D is uncertain. CDR3 length equals 13 residues. Trimming took off 5 bases at V and 6 bases at J, with 14 bases between the two ends. Looked up from germline, CDR1 is LNHDA and CDR2 is SQIVND (reference sequence). The chain's CDR3 is CASSGRPGREQYF. CDR3 coding DNA: TGTGCCAGTAGTGGGCGGCCTGGCCGCGAGCAGTACTTC.

The rearrangement uses TRBV29-1 and TRBJ1-1; maybe TRBD1 (5 bases). CDR3 length: 12 residues. Deletions cut 7 bases from V and 1 base from J, with 10 bases between. CDR1 SQVTM and CDR2 ANQGSEA come from the germline V gene. The CDR3 DNA reads as TGCAGCGATTTAGGGACGAACACTGAAGCTTTCTTT. Translated, it gives CSDLGTNTEAFF.

The chain couples TRBV5-1 to TRBJ2-7; no clear D. CDR3 length: 16 amino acids. Germline lookup yields CDR1 SGHRS and CDR2 YFSETQ. Between the trimmed V and J ends, which lost 2 bases and 2 bases, there was a span of 17 bases. The CDR3 nucleotides read TGCGCCAGCAGCTTTGCGTTGCGCTCTGATCCCTACGAGCAGTACTTC. Translation gives CASSFALRSDPYEQYF.

In this sample, this clone turned up once. This chain uses TRBV7-9 with TRBJ1-2; D is unresolved. The germline V and J ends were trimmed by 4 bases and 3 bases, with 18 bases remaining between them. Germline assignment: CDR1 SEHNR and CDR2 FQNEAQ (reference sequence). This CDR3 comprises 16 residues. The DNA of the CDR3 is TGTGCCAGCAGCTCCCAGGACGGTTCACTATACTATGGCTACACCTTC. Its protein product is CASSSQDGSLYYGYTF.

V is TRBV4-1 and J is TRBJ2-1, with TRBD2 identical over 9 bases. The length of the CDR3 is 15 residues. V shed 4 bases, J shed 8 bases, and the junction held 9 bases outside the gene matches. Germline assignment: CDR1 MGHRA and CDR2 YSYEKL. CDR3 DNA: TGCGCCAGCAGCCCGAGGGGGGCTAGCGGGGATGAGCAGTTCTTC. Translating it yields CASSPRGASGDEQFF.